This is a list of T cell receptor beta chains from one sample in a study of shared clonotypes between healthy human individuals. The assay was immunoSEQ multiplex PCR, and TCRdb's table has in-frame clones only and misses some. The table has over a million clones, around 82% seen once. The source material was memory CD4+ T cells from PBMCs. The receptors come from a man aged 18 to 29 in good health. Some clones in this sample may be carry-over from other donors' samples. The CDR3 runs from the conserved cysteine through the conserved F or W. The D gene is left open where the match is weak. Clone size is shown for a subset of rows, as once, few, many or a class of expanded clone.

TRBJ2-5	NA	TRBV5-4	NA	TGTGCCAGCAGCTTTGGACACCAAGAGACCCAGTACTTC	CASSFGHQETQYF
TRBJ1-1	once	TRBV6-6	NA	TGTGCCAGCAAACAGCGGGGGCGGTGGTCGAACACTGAAGCTTTCTTT	CASKQRGRWSNTEAFF
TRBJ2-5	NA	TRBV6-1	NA	TGTGCCAGCAGTGAATCCCAGTCCGACCAAGAGACCCAGTACTTC	CASSESQSDQETQYF
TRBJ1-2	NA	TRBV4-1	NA	TGCGCCAGCAGCCCCCCGGACAGTTTTTCCAACTATGGCTACACCTTC	CASSPPDSFSNYGYTF
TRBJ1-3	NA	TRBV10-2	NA	TGCGCCAGCAGTGATCGCTCCAACTCTGGAAACACCATATATTTT	CASSDRSNSGNTIYF
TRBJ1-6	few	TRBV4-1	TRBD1	TGCGCCAGCAGCCAAGAGCGACAGGGCGGGAATTCACCCCTCCACTTT	CASSQERQGGNSPLHF
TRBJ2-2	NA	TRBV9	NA	TGTGCCAGCAGCGTAGCAAACAGGGTTACCGGGGAGCTGTTTTTT	CASSVANRVTGELFF
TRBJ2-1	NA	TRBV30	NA	TGTGCCTGGAGTAACGGGAACGGGGCCAATGAGCAGTTCTTC	CAWSNGNGANEQFF
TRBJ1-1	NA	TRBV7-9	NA	TGTGCCAGCAGCTTGGAATGGGGAGGGGGCACTGAAGCTTTCTTT	CASSLEWGGGTEAFF
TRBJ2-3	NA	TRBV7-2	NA	TGTGCCAGCCCTCCTAGTTCCACAGATACGCAGTATTTT	CASPPSSTDTQYF